The source of this TCR beta chain is a study of Graves' ophthalmopathy and Graves' hyperthyroidism. For repertoire sequencing, the TCR beta CDR3 regions were amplified from RNA transcripts. Investigators did first-round RT-PCR with HTBI primers, then second-round multiplex PCR. TCRdb redid the calling of the multiplex PCR reads with MiXCR, one entry per CDR3 protein. The sample records about 400,000 distinct CDR3 sequences, less than 20% being singletons. This clonotype showed up many times. This sequence was found in a woman under 30 with stable Graves' hyperthyroidism. Sequencing used peripheral blood.

CDR3 loop: CATSDLQADYEQYF. CDR3 sequence (DNA): TGTGCCACCAGTGATTTGCAGGCGGACTACGAGCAGTACTTC. The J gene is TRBJ2-7, the V gene TRBV24-1; D gene ambiguous. Trimming left V 0 bases short and J 3 bases short, with 8 bases between. The V gene's germline CDR1 is KGHDR and CDR2 SFDVKD. The CDR3 is 14 residues long.